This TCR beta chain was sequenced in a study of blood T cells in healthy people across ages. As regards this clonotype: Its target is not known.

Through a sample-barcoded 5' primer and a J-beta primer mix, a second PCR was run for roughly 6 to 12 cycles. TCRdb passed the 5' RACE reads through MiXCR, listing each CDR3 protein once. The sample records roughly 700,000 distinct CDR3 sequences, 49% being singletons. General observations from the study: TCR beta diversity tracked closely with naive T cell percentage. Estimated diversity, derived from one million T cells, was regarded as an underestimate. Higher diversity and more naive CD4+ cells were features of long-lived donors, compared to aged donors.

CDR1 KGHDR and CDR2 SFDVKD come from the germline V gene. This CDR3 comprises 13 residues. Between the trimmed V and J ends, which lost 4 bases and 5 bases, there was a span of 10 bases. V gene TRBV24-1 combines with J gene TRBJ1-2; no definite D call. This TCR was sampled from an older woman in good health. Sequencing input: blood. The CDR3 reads CATSEDGLYGYTF. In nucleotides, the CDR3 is TGTGCCACCAGTGAGGACGGACTATATGGCTACACCTTC.